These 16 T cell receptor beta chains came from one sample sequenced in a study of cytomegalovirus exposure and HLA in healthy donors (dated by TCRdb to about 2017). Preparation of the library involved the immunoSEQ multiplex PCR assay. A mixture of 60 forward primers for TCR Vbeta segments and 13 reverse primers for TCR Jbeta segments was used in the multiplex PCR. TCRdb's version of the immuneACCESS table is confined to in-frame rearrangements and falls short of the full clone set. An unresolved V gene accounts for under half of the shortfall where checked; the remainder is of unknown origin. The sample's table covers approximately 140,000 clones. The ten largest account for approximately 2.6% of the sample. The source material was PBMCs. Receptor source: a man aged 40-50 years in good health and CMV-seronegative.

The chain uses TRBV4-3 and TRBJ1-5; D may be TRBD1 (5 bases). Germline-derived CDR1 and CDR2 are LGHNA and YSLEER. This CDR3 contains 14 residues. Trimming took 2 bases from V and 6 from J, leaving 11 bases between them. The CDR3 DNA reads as TGCGCCAGCAGCCAAAGTTTGGGGCTTCAGCCCCAGCATTTT. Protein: CASSQSLGLQPQHF.

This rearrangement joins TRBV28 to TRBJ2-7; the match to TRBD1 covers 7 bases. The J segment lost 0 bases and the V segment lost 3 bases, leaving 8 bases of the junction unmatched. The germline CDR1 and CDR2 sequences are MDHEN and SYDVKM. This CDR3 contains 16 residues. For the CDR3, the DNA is TGTGCCAGCAGTTTGTCAGGGGGACCGAGCTCCTACGAGCAGTACTTC. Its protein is CASSLSGGPSSYEQYF.

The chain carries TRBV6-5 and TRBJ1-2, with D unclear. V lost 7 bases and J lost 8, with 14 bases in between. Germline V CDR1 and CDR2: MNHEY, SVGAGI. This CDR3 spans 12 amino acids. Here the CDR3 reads CASIPPEGGYTF. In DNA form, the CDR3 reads TGTGCCAGCATCCCTCCCGAGGGCGGCTACACCTTC.

Here the CDR3 reads CATRRASELFF. The CDR3 bases are TGTGCCACCCGGAGGGCGTCGGAGCTGTTTTTT. The chain carries TRBV19 and TRBJ2-2; tentatively, D is TRBD2 (6 bases). The CDR3 is 11 amino acids. V was pared by 10 bases and J by 10 bases, with 13 bases between. CDR1 LNHDA and CDR2 SQIVND come from the germline V gene (reference sequence).

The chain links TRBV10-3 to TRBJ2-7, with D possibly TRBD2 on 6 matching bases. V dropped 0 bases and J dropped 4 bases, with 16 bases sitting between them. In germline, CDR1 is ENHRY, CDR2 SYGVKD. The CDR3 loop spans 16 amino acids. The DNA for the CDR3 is TGTGCCATCAGTGAGTCGGCGGGATTTTCCCTATACGAGCAGTACTTC. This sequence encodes CAISESAGFSLYEQYF.

In DNA form, the CDR3 reads TGTGCCAGCAGCTATCGACAGGGACACACCGGGGAGCTGTTTTTT. This encodes CASSYRQGHTGELFF. V gene TRBV7-3 combines with J gene TRBJ2-2, with 7 bases matching TRBD1. Trimming removed 4 bases from V and 3 bases from J; junction bases left unmatched: 5. CDR1 SGHTA and CDR2 FQGTGA come from the germline V gene. This CDR3 has 15 residues.

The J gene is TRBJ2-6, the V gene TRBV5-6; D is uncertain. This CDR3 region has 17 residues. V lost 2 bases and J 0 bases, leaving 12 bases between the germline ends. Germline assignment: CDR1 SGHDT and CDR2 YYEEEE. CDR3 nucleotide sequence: TGTGCCAGCAGCTTAATTGGGCAGTACTCTGGGGCCAACGTCCTGACTTTC. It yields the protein CASSLIGQYSGANVLTF. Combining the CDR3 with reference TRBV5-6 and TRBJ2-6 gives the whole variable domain DAGVTQSPTHLIKTRGQQVTLRCSPKSGHDTVSWYQQALGQGPQFIFQYYEEEERQRGNFPDRFSGHQFPNYSSELNVNALLLGDSALYLCASSLIGQYSGANVLTFGAGSRLTVL.

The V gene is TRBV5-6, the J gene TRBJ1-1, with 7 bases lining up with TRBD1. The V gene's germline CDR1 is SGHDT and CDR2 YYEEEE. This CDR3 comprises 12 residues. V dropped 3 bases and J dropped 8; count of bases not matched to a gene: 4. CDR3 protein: CASSYNRGEAFF. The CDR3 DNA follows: TGTGCCAGCAGCTACAACAGGGGAGAAGCTTTCTTT.

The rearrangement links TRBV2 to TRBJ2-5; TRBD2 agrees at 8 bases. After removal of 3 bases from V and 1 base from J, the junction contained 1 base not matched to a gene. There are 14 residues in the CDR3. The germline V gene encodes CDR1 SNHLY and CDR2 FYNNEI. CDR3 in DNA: TGTGCCAGCAGTGACGGACTAGCCCAAGAGACCCAGTACTTC. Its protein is CASSDGLAQETQYF.

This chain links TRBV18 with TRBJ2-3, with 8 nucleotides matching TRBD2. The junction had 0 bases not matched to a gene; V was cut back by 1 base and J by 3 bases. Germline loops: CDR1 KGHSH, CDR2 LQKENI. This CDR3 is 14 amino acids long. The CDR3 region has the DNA TGTGCCAGCTCACCACTAGCGGGGACAGATACGCAGTATTTT. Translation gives CASSPLAGTDTQYF.

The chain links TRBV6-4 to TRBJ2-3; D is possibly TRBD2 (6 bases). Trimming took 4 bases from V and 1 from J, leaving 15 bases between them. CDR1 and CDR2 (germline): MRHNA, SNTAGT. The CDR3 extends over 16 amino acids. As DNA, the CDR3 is TGTGCCAGCAGTGGGGCCGGGACGGGGGGCACAGATACGCAGTATTTT. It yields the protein CASSGAGTGGTDTQYF.

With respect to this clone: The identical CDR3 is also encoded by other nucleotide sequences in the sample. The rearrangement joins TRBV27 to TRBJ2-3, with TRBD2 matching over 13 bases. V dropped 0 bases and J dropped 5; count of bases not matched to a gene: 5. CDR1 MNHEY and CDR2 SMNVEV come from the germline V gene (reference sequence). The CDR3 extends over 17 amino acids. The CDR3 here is CASSLSKLAGGRDTQYF. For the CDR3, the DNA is TGTGCCAGCAGTTTATCAAAACTAGCGGGGGGGAGAGATACGCAGTATTTT.

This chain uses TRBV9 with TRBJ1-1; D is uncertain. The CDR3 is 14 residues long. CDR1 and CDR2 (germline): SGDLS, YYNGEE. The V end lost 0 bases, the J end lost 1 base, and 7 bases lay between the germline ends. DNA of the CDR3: TGTGCCAGCAGCGTAGATGAGAGGAACACTGAAGCTTTCTTT. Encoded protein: CASSVDERNTEAFF.

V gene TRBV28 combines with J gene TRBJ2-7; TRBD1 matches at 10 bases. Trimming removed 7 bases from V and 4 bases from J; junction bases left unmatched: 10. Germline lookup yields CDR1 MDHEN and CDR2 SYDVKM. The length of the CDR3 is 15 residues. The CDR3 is CASNRPGQGRYEQYF. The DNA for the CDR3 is TGTGCCAGCAATAGACCGGGACAGGGGAGGTACGAGCAGTACTTC.

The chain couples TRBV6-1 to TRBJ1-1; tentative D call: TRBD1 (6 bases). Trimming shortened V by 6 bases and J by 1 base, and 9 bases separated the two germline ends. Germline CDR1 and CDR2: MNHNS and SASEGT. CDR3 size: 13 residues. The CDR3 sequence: CASSWGQNTEAFF. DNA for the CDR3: TGTGCCAGCAGCTGGGGGCAGAACACTGAAGCTTTCTTT.

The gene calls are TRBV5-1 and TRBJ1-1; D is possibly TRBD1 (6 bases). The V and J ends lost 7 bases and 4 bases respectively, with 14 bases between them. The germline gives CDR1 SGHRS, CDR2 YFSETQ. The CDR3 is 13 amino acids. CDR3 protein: CASAGAVGTEAFF. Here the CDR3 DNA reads TGCGCCAGCGCAGGGGCGGTTGGCACTGAAGCTTTCTTT.